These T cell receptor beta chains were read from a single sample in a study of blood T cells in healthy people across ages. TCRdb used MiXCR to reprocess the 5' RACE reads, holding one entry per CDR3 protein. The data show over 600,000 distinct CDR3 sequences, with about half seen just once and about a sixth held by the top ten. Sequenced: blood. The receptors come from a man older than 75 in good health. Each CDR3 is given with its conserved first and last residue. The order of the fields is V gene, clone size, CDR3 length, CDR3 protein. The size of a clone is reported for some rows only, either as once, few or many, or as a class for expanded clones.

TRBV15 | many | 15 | CATSRDLAGTDTQYF
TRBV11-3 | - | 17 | CASSLYRGGIVYTEAFF
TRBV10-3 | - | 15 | CAISVRDRVGNEQFF
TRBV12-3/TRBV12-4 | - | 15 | CASSLVLYGTDTQYF
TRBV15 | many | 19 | CATSRGVSPGLARNNEQFF
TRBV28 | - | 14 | CASSSGAQNSPLHF
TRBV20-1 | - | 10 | CSAQQETQYF
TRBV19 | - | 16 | CASSIIAGDGANVLTF
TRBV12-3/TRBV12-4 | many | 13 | CASSLFRGNEQFF
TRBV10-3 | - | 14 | CAISAREPNTEAFF
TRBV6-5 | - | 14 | CASSDGLFTDTQYF
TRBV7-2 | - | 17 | CASSVNRVDVETDTQYF
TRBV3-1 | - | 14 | CASSHGQGYQPQHF
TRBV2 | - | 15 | CASSALRNSYNEQFF
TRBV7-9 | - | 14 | CASSRTETPYEQYF
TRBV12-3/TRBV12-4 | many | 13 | CASSLGRGQPQHF
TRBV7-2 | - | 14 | CASSLRLAQETRYF
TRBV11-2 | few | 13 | CASSKAFQETQYF
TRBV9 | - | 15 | CASSVACSGQETQYF
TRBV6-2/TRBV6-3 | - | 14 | CASSSSRGNTEAFF
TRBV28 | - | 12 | CASSLQNRNQYF
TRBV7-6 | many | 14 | CASSLRGAYNEQFF
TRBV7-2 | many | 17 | CASSRGPLTSGSYEQYF
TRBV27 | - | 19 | CASSSRFVGTVGGYNEQYF
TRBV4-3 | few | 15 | CASSQGGVAGEEQYF
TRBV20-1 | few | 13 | CSASKRETDTQYF
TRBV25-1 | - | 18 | CASSEGIAGDSGANVLTF
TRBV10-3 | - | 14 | CAISPGTTRETQYF
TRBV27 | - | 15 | CASSLTGPGTDTQYF
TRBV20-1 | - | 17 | CSARGYGAGALSYEQYF
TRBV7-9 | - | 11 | CASSFRLGYTF
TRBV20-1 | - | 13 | CSARMRGLYEQYF
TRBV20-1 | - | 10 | CSARGVSLHF
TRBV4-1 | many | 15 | CASSQDPTSTDTQYF
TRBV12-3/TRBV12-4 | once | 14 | CASSGTISSETQYF
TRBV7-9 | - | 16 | CASSSGQGLRSYEQYF
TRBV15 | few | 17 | CATSRDEDASSTDTQYF
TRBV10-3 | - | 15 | CAISPRVAGAYEQYF
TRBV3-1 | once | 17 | CASSPPSGLSSYNEQFF
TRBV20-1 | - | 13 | CSAKLQVLDGYTF
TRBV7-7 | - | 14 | CASSRGMDSGTQYF